A selection of T cell receptor beta chains follows, all from one sample in a study of blood T cell repertoires in COVID-19. Measured with immunoSEQ multiplex PCR; TCRdb has only the in-frame clones, and not every one. The sample yields 200,000 to 250,000 clones, 80% seen once. Specimen: PBMCs or T cells enriched from blood (not recorded which). These receptor sequences come from a middle-aged woman with acute COVID-19. Each CDR3 is given with its conserved first and last residue. A D gene is named only where the DNA matches it firmly. Clone size is stated in some rows and not others, as once, few, many or a class when expanded.

clone_size d_call j_call cdr3_length v_call cdr3_nt cdr3_aa
once TRBD1 TRBJ2-1 14 TRBV9 TGTGCCAGCAGCGCGCTACAGGGGGCCGATGAGCAGTTCTTC CASSALQGADEQFF
. . TRBJ1-2 13 TRBV15 TGTGCCACCAGCAGAATTGGACAACGGGGCTACACCTTC CATSRIGQRGYTF
. TRBD1 TRBJ1-2 13 TRBV7-3 TGTGCCAGCAGCTCCGGGACAGCCTATGGCTACACCTTC CASSSGTAYGYTF
. . TRBJ1-6 18 TRBV11-2 TGTGCCAGCAGCCAGCAACTGGCGGGATCCTCCTATAATTCACCCCTCCACTTT CASSQQLAGSSYNSPLHF
few TRBD1 TRBJ2-2 16 TRBV5-1 TGCGCCAGCAGCTTGGAGGGACAGGCGAACACCGGGGAGCTGTTTTTT CASSLEGQANTGELFF
once . TRBJ2-1 17 TRBV5-1 TGCGCCAGCAGCTTGGCAGAGGGTTCAGCATTGAGGAATGAGCAGTTCTTC CASSLAEGSALRNEQFF
. TRBD2 TRBJ2-7 15 TRBV4-3 TGCGCCAGCAGCCAGGGTACTAGCGATACTTACGAGCAGTACTTC CASSQGTSDTYEQYF
. TRBD2 TRBJ2-1 16 TRBV3-1/TRBV3-2 TGTGCCAGCAGCCCACTAGCGGAAGACCTCTACAATGAGCAGTTCTTC CASSPLAEDLYNEQFF
. TRBD1 TRBJ1-2 13 TRBV10-3 TGTGCCATCAGTTTGGACAGGGAGCGTGGCTACACCTTC CAISLDRERGYTF
. TRBD2 TRBJ2-3 15 TRBV19 TGTGCCAGTAGTATAATGCGGGGGTTGCCAGATACGCAGTATTTT CASSIMRGLPDTQYF
few . TRBJ1-3 14 TRBV7-2 TGTGCCAGCAGTAGCCCCAGCTCTGGAAACACCATATATTTT CASSSPSSGNTIYF
. TRBD1 TRBJ1-2 14 TRBV28 TGTGCCAGCTGCAGAGGACAGGGACTCTATGGCTACACCTTC CASCRGQGLYGYTF
few . TRBJ1-2 17 TRBV29-1 TGCAGCGTTGGGGGCACGGCCGAAGGTCCCTTTAACTATGGCTACACCTTC CSVGGTAEGPFNYGYTF
. TRBD1 TRBJ1-2 17 TRBV7-8 TGTGCCAGCAGTCAAGACCCACCGGGACAGGGGCGGTATGGCTACACCTTC CASSQDPPGQGRYGYTF
. TRBD1 TRBJ1-4 15 TRBV11-2 TGTGCCAGCAGCGCCGGACAGGGGGCTGGCGAAAAACTGTTTTTT CASSAGQGAGEKLFF
many TRBD2 TRBJ2-7 13 TRBV2 TGTGCCAGCAGTGTGGTTAGCGGGGGAGAGCAGTACTTC CASSVVSGGEQYF
. TRBD1 TRBJ2-1 15 TRBV25-1 TGTGCCAGCAGTACCCAGGGACAGGGATACAATGAGCAGTTCTTC CASSTQGQGYNEQFF
. TRBD2 TRBJ2-5 15 TRBV28 TGTGCCAGCAGTTCCCCTGGTAGCGGGGAAGAGACCCAGTACTTC CASSSPGSGEETQYF
. . TRBJ1-2 13 TRBV14 TGTGCCAGCAGCCTCGGGACACTCTATGGCTACACCTTC CASSLGTLYGYTF
. TRBD2 TRBJ2-7 15 TRBV18 TGTGCCAGCTCACCGAGCGGGGGTGTAACCTACGAGCAGTACTTC CASSPSGGVTYEQYF
. . TRBJ2-7 15 TRBV11-3 TGTGCCAGCAGCTTCGGAGTGGAGGGGGCGCGGGAGCAGTACTTC CASSFGVEGAREQYF
few . TRBJ2-7 13 TRBV11-3 TGTGCCAGGGTTGGGGGGTCGCTCTACGAGCAGTACTTC CARVGGSLYEQYF
. TRBD1 TRBJ2-3 15 TRBV24-1 TGTGCCACAAATCAGTGGACAGGGGCCGAGGATACGCAGTATTTT CATNQWTGAEDTQYF
few TRBD2 TRBJ2-2 15 TRBV2 TGTGCCAGCAGTGAAATGACTAGCGCGACCGGGGAGCTGTTTTTT CASSEMTSATGELFF
. . TRBJ1-2 14 TRBV19 TGTGCCAGTAGTTCTCGAACCAGGGACTATGGCTACACCTTC CASSSRTRDYGYTF
. . TRBJ2-3 15 TRBV7-6 TGTGCCAGCAGCCCCTCGCCGGGGGGCACAGATACGCAGTATTTT CASSPSPGGTDTQYF
. . TRBJ2-7 11 TRBV21-1 TGTGCCAGCAGCAAACACTACGAGCAGTACTTC CASSKHYEQYF
. . TRBJ2-1 12 TRBV27 TGTGCCAGCAGTCCCTCTGGCTATGAGCAGTTCTTC CASSPSGYEQFF
. TRBD1 TRBJ1-1 14 TRBV6-5 TGTGCCAGCAGTCCCTCAGGGGGGCGCACTGAAGCTTTCTTT CASSPSGGRTEAFF
. TRBD1 TRBJ1-4 16 TRBV4-3 TGCGCCAGCAGCCAATTCCCGGGACAGGGAGAGGAAAAACTGTTTTTT CASSQFPGQGEEKLFF
. TRBD1 TRBJ2-7 14 TRBV5-6 TGTGCCAGCAGCCTTACAGGGGGCGAAAACGAGCAGTACTTC CASSLTGGENEQYF
. TRBD1 TRBJ1-2 16 TRBV6-1 TGTGCCAGCAGTGACGCCGGGACAGGGGATACCTATGGCTACACCTTC CASSDAGTGDTYGYTF
. . TRBJ1-3 16 TRBV19 TGTGCCAGTAGTTCTCCGGGACACTCCTCTGGAAACACCATATATTTT CASSSPGHSSGNTIYF
. . TRBJ1-5 13 TRBV19 TGTGCCAATCCAGGGGTATCCAATCAGCCCCAGCATTTT CANPGVSNQPQHF
once TRBD1 TRBJ1-1 13 TRBV10-2 TGCGCCAGCATTGACAGGGGGCGGTTTGATGCTTTCTTT CASIDRGRFDAFF
few TRBD2 TRBJ2-7 15 TRBV6-2/TRBV6-3 TGTGCCAGCAGTTTTTTGACTAGCGGGAGTGGCGAGCAGTACTTC CASSFLTSGSGEQYF
few . TRBJ1-3 16 TRBV4-2 TGTGCCAGCAGCCAACCCGACTCCGCCGGTGGAAACACCATATATTTT CASSQPDSAGGNTIYF
. TRBD1 TRBJ1-1 16 TRBV3-1/TRBV3-2 TGTGCCAGCAGCCAAGGATTAGGGATCAGGGGGACTGAAGCTTTCTTT CASSQGLGIRGTEAFF
once TRBD1 TRBJ1-6 15 TRBV5-5 TGTGCCAGCAGCCCCAGACAGGGGGGAAATTCACCCCTCCACTTT CASSPRQGGNSPLHF
. . TRBJ1-5 16 TRBV19 TGTGCCAGTAGATCGTTAGACTTCGGGGGCAATCAGCCCCAGCATTTT CASRSLDFGGNQPQHF
. . TRBJ1-5 15 TRBV6-5 TGTGCCAGCAGCCGCTCCCACTATAGCAATCAGCCCCAGCATTTT CASSRSHYSNQPQHF
. TRBD1 TRBJ1-4 16 TRBV5-5 TGTGCCAGCAGCTTGAGGACAGGGGAAACTAATGAAAAACTGTTTTTT CASSLRTGETNEKLFF
few TRBD1 TRBJ1-5 15 TRBV19 TGTGCCAGTAGTCGGACAGGGGGCTACGGTCAGCCCCAGCATTTT CASSRTGGYGQPQHF
. . TRBJ2-2 16 TRBV2 TGTGCCAGCACCATCACCTCAGGGGTGGGCACCGGGGAGCTGTTTTTT CASTITSGVGTGELFF
. TRBD1 TRBJ2-7 14 TRBV2 TGTGCCAGCAGCCCGACAGGGAGCTCCTACGAGCAGTACTTC CASSPTGSSYEQYF
. TRBD2 TRBJ2-5 13 TRBV7-2 TGTGCCAGCAGCTTCGGGGGGAAGGAGACCCAGTACTTC CASSFGGKETQYF